This T cell receptor (beta chain) was sequenced in a study of CXCR4 blockade with PD-1 therapy in pancreatic cancer. Clones were sequenced by immunoSEQ multiplex PCR, and TCRdb holds only the in-frame ones, with some missing. The data show approximately 1,200 clones, with roughly 38% seen just once and less than 20% held by the top ten. Germline V gene data show CDR1 as MGHRA and CDR2 as YSYEKL. Between the trimmed V and J ends, which lost 6 bases and 5 bases, there was a span of 17 bases. This CDR3 comprises 15 residues. The origin of this receptor is a human donor with pancreatic ductal adenocarcinoma. The sequencing sample was made of tumor tissue. This rearrangement joins TRBV4-1 to TRBJ1-5; possibly TRBD1 for D (6 bases). In DNA, the CDR3 is TGCGCCAGCAGTCTCACGGCACAGGGAGATCAGCCCCAGCATTTT. Translated, it gives CASSLTAQGDQPQHF.